This T cell receptor (beta chain) was recorded in a study of radiotherapy plus CTLA-4 blockade in lung cancer. Study results and caveats: In blood, after radiotherapy plus ipilimumab, tumor-derived TCR clones expanded.

Trimming removed 3 bases at V and 7 bases at J, with 15 bases between. Germline V gives CDR1 LNHNV, CDR2 YYDKDF (reference sequence). The CDR3 runs to 14 residues. The data were produced by immunoSEQ multiplex PCR, yet TCRdb's version contains in-frame clones alone and is incomplete. The sample holds about 50,000 clones; approximately 85% are singletons and the top ten take 4% to 5%. For this clone: The antigen remains undetermined.

The sequenced sample was peripheral blood, obtained from a patient treated with radiotherapy plus ipilimumab. The TCR was taken from a human donor with non-small cell lung cancer whose response to radiotherapy plus ipilimumab could not be evaluated. This chain connects TRBV15 to TRBJ1-2; a possible D gene is TRBD1 (5 bases). The CDR3 region has the DNA TGTGCCACCAGCAGTAGACAGACCTACGGTGGCTACACCTTC. Translating gives CATSSRQTYGGYTF.